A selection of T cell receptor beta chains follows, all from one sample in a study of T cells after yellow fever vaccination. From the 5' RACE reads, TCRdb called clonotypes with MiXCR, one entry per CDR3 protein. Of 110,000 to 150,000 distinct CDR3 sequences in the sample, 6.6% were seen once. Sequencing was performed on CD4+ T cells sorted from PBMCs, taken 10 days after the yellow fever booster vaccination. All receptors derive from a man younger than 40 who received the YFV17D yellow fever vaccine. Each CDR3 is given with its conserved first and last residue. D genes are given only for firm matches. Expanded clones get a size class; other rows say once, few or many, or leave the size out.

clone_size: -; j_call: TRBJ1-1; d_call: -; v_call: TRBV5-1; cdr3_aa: CASSYGMTARLNTEAFF; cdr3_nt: TGCGCCAGCAGCTACGGAATGACAGCCCGATTAAACACTGAAGCTTTCTTT
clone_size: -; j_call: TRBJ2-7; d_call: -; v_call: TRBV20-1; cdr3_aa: CSALRVSYEQYF; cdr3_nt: TGCAGTGCGCTCAGGGTCTCCTACGAGCAGTACTTC
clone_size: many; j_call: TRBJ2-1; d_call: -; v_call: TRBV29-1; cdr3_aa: CSVGLGSSYNEQFF; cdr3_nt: TGCAGCGTTGGGTTAGGTAGCTCCTACAATGAGCAGTTCTTC
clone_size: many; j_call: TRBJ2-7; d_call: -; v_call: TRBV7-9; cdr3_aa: CASSLRANYEQYF; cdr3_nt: TGTGCCAGCAGCCTCCGGGCCAACTACGAGCAGTACTTC
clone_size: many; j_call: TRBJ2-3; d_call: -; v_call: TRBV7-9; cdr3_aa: CASSFTEYSTDTQYF; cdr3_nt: TGTGCCAGCAGCTTTACTGAGTATAGCACAGATACGCAGTATTTT
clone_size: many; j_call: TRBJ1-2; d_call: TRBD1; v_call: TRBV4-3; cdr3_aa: CASSHHAGGYGYTF; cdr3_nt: TGCGCCAGCAGCCATCATGCAGGGGGCTATGGCTACACCTTC
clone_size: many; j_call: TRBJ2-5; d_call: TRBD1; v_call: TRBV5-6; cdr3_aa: CASSYTGTEYF; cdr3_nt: TGTGCCAGCAGCTACACCGGGACAGAGTACTTC
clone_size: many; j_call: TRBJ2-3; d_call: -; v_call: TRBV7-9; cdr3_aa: CASSLGAAPLAPDTQYF; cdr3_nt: TGTGCCAGCAGCTTAGGGGCAGCCCCTCTGGCCCCAGATACGCAGTATTTT
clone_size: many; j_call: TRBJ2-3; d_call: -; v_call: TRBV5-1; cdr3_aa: CASSLAAQATDTQYF; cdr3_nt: TGCGCCAGCAGCTTGGCAGCGCAGGCCACAGATACGCAGTATTTT
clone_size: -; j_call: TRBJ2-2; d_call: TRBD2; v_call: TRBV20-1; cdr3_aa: CSAPGTSGANTGELFF; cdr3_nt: TGCAGTGCCCCAGGGACTAGCGGGGCGAACACCGGGGAGCTGTTTTTT
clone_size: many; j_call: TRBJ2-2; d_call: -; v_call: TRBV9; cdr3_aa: CASSVDEVTGELFF; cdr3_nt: TGTGCCAGCAGCGTAGACGAGGTGACCGGGGAGCTGTTTTTT
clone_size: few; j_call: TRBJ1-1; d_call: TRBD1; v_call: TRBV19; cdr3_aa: CASSTGQGARAFF; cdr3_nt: TGTGCCAGTAGTACGGGACAGGGGGCGCGAGCTTTCTTT
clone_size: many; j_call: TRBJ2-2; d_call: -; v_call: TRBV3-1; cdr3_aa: CASSRHEAPGELFF; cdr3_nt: TGTGCCAGCAGCCGTCACGAGGCCCCCGGGGAGCTGTTTTTT
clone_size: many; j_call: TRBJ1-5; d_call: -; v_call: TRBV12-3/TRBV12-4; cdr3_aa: CASSLASPNQPQHF; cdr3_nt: TGTGCCAGCAGTTTGGCCAGTCCCAATCAGCCCCAGCATTTT
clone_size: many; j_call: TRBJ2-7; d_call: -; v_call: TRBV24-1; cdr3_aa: CATSDFSRDNSYEQYF; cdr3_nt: TGTGCCACCAGTGATTTTTCCCGGGACAACTCCTACGAGCAGTACTTC
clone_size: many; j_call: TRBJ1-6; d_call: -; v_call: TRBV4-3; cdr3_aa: CASSQGGTINSPLHF; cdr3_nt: TGCGCCAGCAGCCAAGGAGGAACCATCAATTCACCCCTCCACTTT
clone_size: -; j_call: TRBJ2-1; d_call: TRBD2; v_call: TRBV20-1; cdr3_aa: CSAARLAGGYNEQFF; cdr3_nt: TGCAGTGCTGCCAGACTAGCGGGTGGGTACAATGAGCAGTTCTTC
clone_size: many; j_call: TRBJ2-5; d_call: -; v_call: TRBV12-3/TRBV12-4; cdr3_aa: CASSFRAGLLETQYF; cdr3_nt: TGTGCCAGCAGTTTTCGGGCAGGACTTTTAGAGACCCAGTACTTC
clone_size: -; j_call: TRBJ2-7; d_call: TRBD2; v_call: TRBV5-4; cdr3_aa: CASSSVAGDLSYEQYF; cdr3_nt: TGTGCCAGCAGCTCTGTAGCGGGAGACCTCTCCTACGAGCAGTACTTC
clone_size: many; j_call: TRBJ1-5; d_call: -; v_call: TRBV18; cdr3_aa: CASSPGAAGNQPQHF; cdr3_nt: TGTGCCAGCTCACCCGGAGCAGCGGGCAATCAGCCCCAGCATTTT
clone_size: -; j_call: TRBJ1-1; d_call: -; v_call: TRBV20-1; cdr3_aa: CSARDHMSRSRLAKTEAFF; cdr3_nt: TGCAGTGCTAGAGATCATATGAGTCGGTCGAGACTGGCTAAAACTGAAGCTTTCTTT
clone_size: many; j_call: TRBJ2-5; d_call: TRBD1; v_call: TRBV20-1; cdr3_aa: CSASGNGQGLAETQYF; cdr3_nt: TGCAGTGCTAGTGGGAATGGACAGGGACTCGCAGAGACCCAGTACTTC
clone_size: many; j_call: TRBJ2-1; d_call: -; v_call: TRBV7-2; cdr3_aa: CASSGGLSYNEQFF; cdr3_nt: TGTGCCAGCAGCGGGGGTCTCTCCTACAATGAGCAGTTCTTC
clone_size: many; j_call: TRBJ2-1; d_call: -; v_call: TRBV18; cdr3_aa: CASSPPALNEQFF; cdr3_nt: TGTGCCAGCTCACCCCCGGCACTCAATGAGCAGTTCTTC
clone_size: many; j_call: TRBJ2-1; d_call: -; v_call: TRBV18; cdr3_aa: CASSLRRDSVFF; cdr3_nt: TGTGCCAGCTCACTCCGCCGGGACTCCGTCTTCTTC
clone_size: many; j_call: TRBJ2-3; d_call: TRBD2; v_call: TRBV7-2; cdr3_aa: CASSSRGTSGNTQYF; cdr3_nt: TGTGCCAGCAGCTCCCGCGGGACTAGCGGAAATACGCAGTATTTT
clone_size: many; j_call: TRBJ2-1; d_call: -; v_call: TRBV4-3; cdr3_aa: CASRLNRVPYNEQFF; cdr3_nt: TGCGCCAGCAGACTCAACAGGGTCCCCTACAATGAGCAGTTCTTC
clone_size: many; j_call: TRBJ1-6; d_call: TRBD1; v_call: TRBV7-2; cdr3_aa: CASGNSGTVSSPLHF; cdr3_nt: TGTGCCAGCGGAAACTCCGGGACAGTCTCTTCACCCCTCCACTTT
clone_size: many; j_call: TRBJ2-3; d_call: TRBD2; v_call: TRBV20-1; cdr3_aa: CSAGGLAGAITDTQYF; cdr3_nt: TGCAGTGCTGGGGGACTAGCGGGAGCGATCACAGATACGCAGTATTTT
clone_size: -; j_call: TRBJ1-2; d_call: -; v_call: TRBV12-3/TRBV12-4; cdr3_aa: CASSGALTVRGYTF; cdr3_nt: TGTGCCAGCAGTGGTGCCCTGACTGTAAGGGGCTACACCTTC
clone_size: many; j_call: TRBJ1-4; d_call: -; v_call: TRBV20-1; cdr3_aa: CSPTLFGEKLFF; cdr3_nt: TGCAGCCCGACCCTATTCGGGGAAAAACTGTTTTTT
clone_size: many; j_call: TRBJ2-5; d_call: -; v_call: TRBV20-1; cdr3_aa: CSARGGSETQYF; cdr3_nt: TGCAGTGCTAGGGGGGGCTCGGAGACCCAGTACTTC
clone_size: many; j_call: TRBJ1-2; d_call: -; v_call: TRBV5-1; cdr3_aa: CASSLQGSGYTF; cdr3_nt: TGCGCCAGCAGCTTACAGGGCTCTGGCTACACCTTC
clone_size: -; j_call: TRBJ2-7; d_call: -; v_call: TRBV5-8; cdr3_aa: CASSLVREQYF; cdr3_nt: TGTGCCAGCAGCTTAGTCCGCGAGCAGTACTTC
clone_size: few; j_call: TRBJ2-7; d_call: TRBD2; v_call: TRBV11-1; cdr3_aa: CASSSRDRLAATTYEQYF; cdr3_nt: TGTGCCAGCAGCTCTAGAGACCGACTAGCCGCTACTACCTACGAGCAGTACTTC
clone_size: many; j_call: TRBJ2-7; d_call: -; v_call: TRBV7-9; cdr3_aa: CASSRSSRPYEQYF; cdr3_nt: TGTGCCAGCAGCCGGTCATCCAGGCCATACGAGCAGTACTTC
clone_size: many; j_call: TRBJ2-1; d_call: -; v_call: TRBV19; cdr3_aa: CASSIKGNSYNEQFF; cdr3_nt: TGTGCCAGTAGTATCAAAGGGAACTCCTACAATGAGCAGTTCTTC
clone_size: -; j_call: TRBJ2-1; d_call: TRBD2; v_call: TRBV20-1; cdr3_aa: CSAREGTSPQNEQFF; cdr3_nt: TGCAGTGCTAGAGAAGGGACTAGTCCTCAAAATGAGCAGTTCTTC
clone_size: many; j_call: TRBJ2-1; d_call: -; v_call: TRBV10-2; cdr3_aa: CASRPRVVDEQFF; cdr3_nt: TGCGCCAGCAGACCCCGGGTAGTCGATGAGCAGTTCTTC
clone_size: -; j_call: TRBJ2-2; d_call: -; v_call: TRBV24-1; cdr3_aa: CATSYLTLSLVPGAVTGELFF; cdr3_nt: TGTGCCACCAGTTATTTGACGCTCTCCCTCGTCCCAGGGGCCGTCACCGGGGAGCTGTTTTTT
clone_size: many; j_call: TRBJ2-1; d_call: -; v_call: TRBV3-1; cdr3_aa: CASSQVEDEQFF; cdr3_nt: TGTGCCAGCAGCCAAGTGGAGGATGAGCAGTTCTTC
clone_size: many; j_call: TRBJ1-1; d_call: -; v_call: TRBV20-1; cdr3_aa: CSARRGITMNTEAFF; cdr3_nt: TGCAGTGCTAGACGGGGTATTACCATGAACACTGAAGCTTTCTTT
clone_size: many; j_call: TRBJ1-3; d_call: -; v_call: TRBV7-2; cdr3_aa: CASSLAGGAGNTIYF; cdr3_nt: TGTGCCAGCAGCTTAGCGGGCGGGGCTGGAAACACCATATATTTT
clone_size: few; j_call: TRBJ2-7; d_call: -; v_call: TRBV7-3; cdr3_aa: CASSLTARSYEQYF; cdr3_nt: TGTGCCAGCAGCTTAACCGCGAGGTCCTACGAGCAGTACTTC
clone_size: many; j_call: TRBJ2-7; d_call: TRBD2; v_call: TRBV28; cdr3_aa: CASSSLAGGLHEQYF; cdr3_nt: TGTGCCAGCAGTTCGCTAGCGGGAGGGCTCCACGAGCAGTACTTC
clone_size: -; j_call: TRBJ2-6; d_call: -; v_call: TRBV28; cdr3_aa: CASSLITSPSGANVLTF; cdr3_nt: TGTGCCAGCAGTTTAATTACATCACCCTCTGGGGCCAACGTCCTGACTTTC
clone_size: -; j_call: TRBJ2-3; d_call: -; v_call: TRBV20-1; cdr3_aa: CSARESRTNTDTQYF; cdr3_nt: TGCAGTGCTAGAGAAAGCCGGACTAACACAGATACGCAGTATTTT
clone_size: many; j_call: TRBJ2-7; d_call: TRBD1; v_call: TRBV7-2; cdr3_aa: CASISLIGQGVYEQYF; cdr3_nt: TGTGCCAGCATCTCGCTTATAGGGCAGGGGGTATACGAGCAGTACTTC
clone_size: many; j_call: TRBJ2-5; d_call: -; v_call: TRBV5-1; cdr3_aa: CASSFSGQQETQYF; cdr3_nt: TGCGCCAGCAGCTTCTCTGGACAGCAAGAGACCCAGTACTTC
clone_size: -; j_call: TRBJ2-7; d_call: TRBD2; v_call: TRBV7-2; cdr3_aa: CASSSTSGRAGQYF; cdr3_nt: TGTGCCAGCAGCTCGACTAGCGGGAGGGCCGGGCAGTACTTC
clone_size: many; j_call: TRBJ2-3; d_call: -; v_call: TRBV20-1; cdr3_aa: CSARESAVFTDTQYF; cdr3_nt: TGCAGTGCTAGGGAGTCTGCCGTGTTCACAGATACGCAGTATTTT
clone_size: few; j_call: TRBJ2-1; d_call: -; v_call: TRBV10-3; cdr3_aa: CAISEKAGTLGDEQFF; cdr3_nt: TGTGCCATCAGTGAGAAGGCGGGGACGCTTGGAGATGAGCAGTTCTTC
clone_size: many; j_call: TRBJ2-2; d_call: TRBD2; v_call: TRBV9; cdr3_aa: CASSVVSGGNTGELFF; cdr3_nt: TGTGCCAGCAGCGTAGTTAGCGGGGGGAACACCGGGGAGCTGTTTTTT